The 30 T cell receptor beta chains given below trace back to one sample, sequenced in a study of shared clonotypes between healthy human individuals. Clones were read by immunoSEQ multiplex PCR, and TCRdb kept only the in-frame ones, dropping some. This sample has some 2.1 million clones; just under 95% occur once, and the top ten carry about 1.1%. As defined, naive CD8 cells were CD45RO-negative and positively selected for CCR7, with terminally differentiated effector memory CD45RA+ cells excluded. Sample: naive CD8+ T cells sorted from blood. Receptors were obtained from a man aged 18 to 30 in good health.

This chain uses TRBV27 with TRBJ1-4; 12 bases map to TRBD1. Germline lookup yields CDR1 MNHEY and CDR2 SMNVEV (reference sequence). The junction had 3 bases not matched to a gene; V was cut back by 6 bases and J by 7 bases. CDR3 length: 14 residues. CDR3 sequence reads: CASRGTGGFEKLFF. DNA for the CDR3: TGTGCCAGCAGAGGGACAGGGGGCTTTGAAAAACTGTTTTTT.

The chain combines TRBV13 with TRBJ2-5; D possibly uses TRBD1 or TRBD2 (5 bases each). This CDR3 comprises 17 residues. CDR1 is PRHDT, CDR2 FYEKMQ, per germline (reference sequence). V was clipped by 4 bases and J by 1 base, with 19 bases between them. Here the CDR3 reads CASSSPSPRGVQETQYF. Written as DNA, the CDR3 is TGTGCCAGCAGCTCCCCAAGTCCTCGAGGGGTCCAAGAGACCCAGTACTTC.

V and J are TRBV9 and TRBJ2-7, with D uncertain. The V gene lost 0 bases and the J gene lost 4 bases, with 11 bases spanning the gap. Germline V gene data show CDR1 as SGDLS and CDR2 as YYNGEE. The CDR3 loop spans 14 amino acids. This CDR3 is CASSVESPGYEQYF. The CDR3 DNA sequence: TGTGCCAGCAGCGTAGAATCTCCAGGATACGAGCAGTACTTC.

This clone appeared once. J is TRBJ2-1 and V is TRBV19; a weak D match, TRBD1 (6 bases). The CDR3 totals 15 residues. Germline values: CDR1 LNHDA, CDR2 SQIVND (reference sequence). V was pared by 0 bases and J by 4 bases, with 10 bases between. The DNA of the CDR3 is TGTGCCAGTAGTATAGATACAGGGTCGTACAATGAGCAGTTCTTC. Translating it yields CASSIDTGSYNEQFF.

The chain couples TRBV4-1 to TRBJ2-5; the D gene is possibly TRBD1 (5 bases). V was cut by 0 bases and J by 4 bases, with 12 bases left in between. This CDR3 is built from 15 residues. The germline gives CDR1 MGHRA, CDR2 YSYEKL. CDR3 in DNA: TGCGCCAGCAGCCAAGATAAGGGGATAGGAGAGACCCAGTACTTC. It translates to CASSQDKGIGETQYF.

The chain has TRBV9 and TRBJ2-3, with D uncertain. The CDR3 runs to 15 residues. V lost 4 bases and J lost 3, with 15 bases in between. CDR1 and CDR2 from the germline V gene are SGDLS and YYNGEE. CDR3 residues: CASSPEGRPTDTQYF. CDR3 coding DNA: TGTGCCAGCAGCCCAGAAGGGCGACCGACAGATACGCAGTATTTT. The complete variable domain, with remaining parts taken from reference TRBV9 and TRBJ2-3, reads DSGVTQTPKHLITATGQRVTLRCSPRSGDLSVYWYQQSLDQGLQFLIQYYNGEERAKGNILERFSAQQFPDLHSELNLSSLELGDSALYFCASSPEGRPTDTQYFGPGTRLTVL.

V and J are TRBV13 and TRBJ2-7; 7 bases line up with TRBD1. Germline V gives CDR1 PRHDT, CDR2 FYEKMQ (reference sequence). V lost 5 bases and J lost 2; bases outside the gene matches: 6. This CDR3 is 14 amino acids long. The CDR3 DNA sequence: TGTGCCAGCAGCACACAGGGGAGCCCCTACGAGCAGTACTTC. Amino acid sequence: CASSTQGSPYEQYF.

To note about this clone: The sample contains more than one DNA sequence encoding this CDR3. The chain recombines TRBV7-9 with TRBJ2-7, with unresolved D. Germline lookup yields CDR1 SEHNR and CDR2 FQNEAQ (reference sequence). There are 13 residues in the CDR3. Trimming shortened V by 3 bases and J by 3 bases, and 9 bases separated the two germline ends. CDR3 DNA sequence: TGTGCCAGCAGCTTCGCAGGCGGCTACGAGCAGTACTTC. Translated: CASSFAGGYEQYF.

This rearrangement joins TRBV19 to TRBJ2-4, with D perhaps being TRBD1 or TRBD2 (7 bases each). This CDR3 has 15 amino acids. CDR1 LNHDA and CDR2 SQIVND come from the germline V gene (reference sequence). V lost 3 bases and J lost 3, with 12 bases in between. This CDR3 is CASSIDREGKNIQYF. CDR3 bases: TGTGCCAGTAGTATCGACAGGGAGGGCAAAAACATTCAGTACTTC.

The chain carries TRBV19 and TRBJ1-1; D unclear. CDR3 length: 14 amino acids. Germline V CDR1 and CDR2: LNHDA, SQIVND (reference sequence). The germline V and J ends were trimmed by 1 base and 4 bases, with 10 bases remaining between them. The CDR3 bases are TGTGCCAGTAGTATAGGTGTGGCTCGCACTGAAGCTTTCTTT. It codes for CASSIGVARTEAFF.

V and J are TRBV28 and TRBJ1-2; D not certain. The V gene's germline CDR1 is MDHEN and CDR2 SYDVKM. V shed 2 bases and J shed 0 bases, with 10 bases lying between them. This CDR3 spans 15 amino acids. The CDR3 DNA reads TGTGCCAGCAGTTTACGTCGGACTTCTAACTATGGCTACACCTTC. Amino acids: CASSLRRTSNYGYTF.

The V gene is TRBV30, the J gene TRBJ2-7, with 10 bases matching TRBD2. J lost 5 bases, V lost 0 bases, and 4 bases had no gene match. The V gene's germline CDR1 is GTSNPN and CDR2 SVGIG (reference sequence). CDR3 length: 14 amino acids. Here the CDR3 DNA reads TGTGCCTGGAGTGTAAGTCTAGCGGGAGACGAGCAGTACTTC. Its translation: CAWSVSLAGDEQYF.

CDR3 bases: TGTGCCTGGATTGGAAACACCATATATTTT. Protein product: CAWIGNTIYF. The chain carries TRBV30 and TRBJ1-3; D call uncertain. V lost 4 bases and J 3 bases, leaving 1 base between the germline ends. The CDR3 has 10 residues. Germline assignment: CDR1 GTSNPN and CDR2 SVGIG (reference sequence).

The chain employs TRBV11-2 and TRBJ2-2, with 9 bases lining up with TRBD2. The CDR3 contains 15 residues. Trimming removed 5 bases from V and 1 base from J; junction bases left unmatched: 2. Germline CDR1 is SGHAT and CDR2 is FQNNGV. As DNA, the CDR3 is TGTGCCAGCAGCCGACTAGCGGAGAACACCGGGGAGCTGTTTTTT. Amino acid sequence: CASSRLAENTGELFF.

V and J are TRBV13 and TRBJ2-7; 9 nucleotides match TRBD2. The V gene's germline CDR1 is PRHDT and CDR2 FYEKMQ (reference sequence). After removal of 5 bases from V and 3 bases from J, the junction contained 11 bases not matched to a gene. CDR3 size: 16 residues. The CDR3 bases are TGTGCCAGCAGCCCGGGGCTAGCGGGACAACTCTACGAGCAGTACTTC. As protein: CASSPGLAGQLYEQYF.

With respect to this clone: This sample also contains other DNA sequences that code for the same CDR3. This chain links TRBV6-5 with TRBJ2-7; D not resolved. Deletions cut 6 bases from V and 0 bases from J, with 6 bases between. Germline assignment: CDR1 MNHEY and CDR2 SVGAGI. The CDR3 length is 12 residues. This chain's CDR3 is CASSASSYEQYF. CDR3 nucleotides: TGTGCCAGCAGCGCCAGCTCCTACGAGCAGTACTTC.

The chain has TRBV29-1 and TRBJ2-1; D tentatively fits TRBD1 or TRBD2 (5 bases each). CDR3 size: 14 residues. Germline lookup yields CDR1 SQVTM and CDR2 ANQGSEA. The ends were cut back, 3 bases at V and 4 bases at J, with 13 bases in the middle. The chain's CDR3 is CSVEVGEKYNEQFF. The CDR3 bases are TGCAGCGTTGAGGTAGGGGAGAAATACAATGAGCAGTTCTTC.

This clone was detected once. The rearrangement links TRBV7-9 to TRBJ1-5, with 8 nucleotides matching TRBD1. V gave up 7 bases and J gave up 7 bases; unmatched junction bases: 6. This CDR3 region has 13 residues. CDR1 and CDR2 from the germline V gene are SEHNR and FQNEAQ (reference sequence). CDR3 in amino acids: CASTAGGGQPQHF. The CDR3 coding sequence is TGTGCCAGCACGGCAGGGGGCGGGCAGCCCCAGCATTTT.

The V gene is TRBV6-5, the J gene TRBJ2-3; D is unclear. The V and J ends lost 5 bases and 4 bases respectively, with 10 bases between them. The CDR3 has 13 residues. CDR1 is MNHEY, CDR2 SVGAGI, per germline. DNA of the CDR3: TGTGCCAGCAGTAGTGGTGACGCAGATACGCAGTATTTT. It encodes CASSSGDADTQYF.

This clone appeared once. The sample contains more than one DNA sequence encoding this CDR3. The chain has TRBV5-4 and TRBJ2-7; D is unresolved. The CDR3 runs 14 residues. Germline V lookup: CDR1 SGHNT, CDR2 YYREEE (reference sequence). Trimming removed 2 bases at V and 1 base at J, with 10 bases between. The CDR3 DNA reads as TGTGCCAGCAGCTTTTACGGCTCATCCTACGAGCAGTACTTC. Translating gives CASSFYGSSYEQYF.

V is TRBV5-1 and J is TRBJ2-7, with a tentative D call TRBD2 (6 bases). CDR3 length: 14 residues. CDR1 is SGHRS and CDR2 is YFSETQ in the germline V gene. Trimming removed 4 bases from V and 1 base from J, with 12 bases in between. CDR3 DNA: TGCGCCAGCAGCAGGAGGGATTTTTCCTACGAGCAGTACTTC. Translation: CASSRRDFSYEQYF.

This chain joins TRBV4-1 and TRBJ2-1; D perhaps matches TRBD1 (5 bases). Looked up from germline, CDR1 is MGHRA and CDR2 is YSYEKL. The CDR3 extends over 17 amino acids. The germline V and J ends were trimmed by 2 bases and 0 bases, with 14 bases remaining between them. The DNA of the CDR3 is TGCGCCAGCAGCCAAAAACAGGTACTGGACTCCTACAATGAGCAGTTCTTC. Its protein is CASSQKQVLDSYNEQFF.

V is TRBV27 and J is TRBJ1-1; 10 bases match TRBD1. The CDR3 has 15 amino acids. Germline V gives CDR1 MNHEY, CDR2 SMNVEV (reference sequence). V dropped 5 bases and J dropped 4; count of bases not matched to a gene: 7. The CDR3 DNA sequence: TGTGCCAGCAGTCTCCGACAGGGGGCGATCACTGAAGCTTTCTTT. This gives the protein CASSLRQGAITEAFF.

V usage is TRBV28 and J usage is TRBJ2-7, with TRBD1 identical over 9 bases. The V segment lost 4 bases and the J segment 2 bases; nucleotides outside the gene matches: 3. The CDR3 length is 14 residues. Looked up from germline, CDR1 is MDHEN and CDR2 is SYDVKM. CDR3 sequence (DNA): TGTGCCAGCAGTTCAAGGGACAGGGCCTACGAGCAGTACTTC. Its translation: CASSSRDRAYEQYF.

The CDR3 DNA follows: TGTGCCAGCACATCGTGGGACAGGGCCGGCTCTGGAAACACCATATATTTT. Protein: CASTSWDRAGSGNTIYF. V and J are TRBV28 and TRBJ1-3, with 9 bases fitting TRBD1. CDR1 and CDR2 from the germline V gene are MDHEN and SYDVKM. This CDR3 is 17 amino acids long. Unmatched junction bases numbered 10, after V lost 7 bases and J lost 0 bases.

The chain carries TRBV7-9 and TRBJ2-7; 8 nucleotides agree with TRBD2. V was pared by 5 bases and J by 4 bases, with 16 bases of the junction left unmatched. This CDR3 is built from 17 residues. CDR1 is SEHNR and CDR2 is FQNEAQ in the germline V gene (reference sequence). The CDR3 DNA follows: TGTGCCAGCAGCCCACGGGGGGGCGAAGGTGGAGGGTACGAGCAGTACTTC. This encodes CASSPRGGEGGGYEQYF.

The chain employs TRBV6-6 and TRBJ1-3; tentative D call: TRBD1 (5 bases). Germline CDR1 MNHNY, CDR2 SVGAGI (reference sequence). The CDR3 runs 14 residues. Trimming stripped 7 bases from V and 0 bases from J, with 10 bases between. CDR3 in amino acids: CASTGTSSGNTIYF. The CDR3 region has the DNA TGTGCCAGCACAGGGACCAGCTCTGGAAACACCATATATTTT.

V and J are TRBV5-1 and TRBJ2-3; TRBD2 matches 7 bases. The germline gives CDR1 SGHRS, CDR2 YFSETQ. This CDR3 has 16 amino acids. Trimming at V came to 0 bases and at J to 1 base, leaving 5 bases not matched to a gene. The CDR3 sequence: CASSLASTSGTDTQYF. Written as DNA, the CDR3 is TGCGCCAGCAGCTTGGCCAGTACTAGCGGCACAGATACGCAGTATTTT. Together with reference TRBV5-1 and TRBJ2-3, the CDR3 gives the full variable domain: KAGVTQTPRYLIKTRGQQVTLSCSPISGHRSVSWYQQTPGQGLQFLFEYFSETQRNKGNFPGRFSGRQFSNSRSEMNVSTLELGDSALYLCASSLASTSGTDTQYFGPGTRLTVL.

V usage is TRBV6-5 and J usage is TRBJ1-2; 7 bases align to TRBD1. V shed 2 bases, J shed 8 bases, and the junction held 8 bases outside the gene matches. The CDR3 is made up of 14 amino acids. Germline CDR1 and CDR2: MNHEY and SVGAGI. As DNA, the CDR3 is TGTGCCAGCAGTTACGGGACAGCTCCATGGGGCTACACCTTC. The encoded protein is CASSYGTAPWGYTF.

The V gene is TRBV4-1, the J gene TRBJ2-1, with D unclear. Deletions cut 3 bases from V and 13 bases from J, with 13 bases between. Germline values: CDR1 MGHRA, CDR2 YSYEKL. This CDR3 comprises 12 residues. The CDR3 nucleotides read TGCGCCAGCAGCCACCCCGTCGGGCTACAGTTCTTC. Translating it yields CASSHPVGLQFF.